These 10 T cell receptor beta chains share one sample of origin, sequenced in a study of T-cell reconstitution after alpha-beta-depleted transplantation in children. As it was prepared, the TCRbeta library received unique molecular identifiers. TCRdb itself ran the PCR reads through MiXCR, one entry per CDR3 protein. The sample lists some 200,000 distinct CDR3 sequences, roughly 8.3% occurring once. This sample comprised PBMCs, mostly from graft donor cells, obtained 360 days after TCRalphabeta/CD19-depleted stem cell transplant. These TCRs come from a male patient aged 2 to 10 who had a stem cell transplant for acute myeloid leukemia, so the T cells may come from the graft donor.

There are many counts of this clonotype. The chain employs TRBV5-1 and TRBJ2-3; tentatively, D is TRBD2 (6 bases). The CDR3 totals 15 residues. V gave up 5 bases and J gave up 1 base, with 14 bases separating them. Germline CDR1 SGHRS, CDR2 YFSETQ. The CDR3 DNA is TGCGCCAGCAGGGGTAAACAGCGGGGCACAGATACGCAGTATTTT. It specifies CASRGKQRGTDTQYF.

In its sample, this clonotype was seen a few times. V is TRBV11-1 and J is TRBJ2-2; no clear D. CDR1 is SGHAT, CDR2 FQDESV, per germline (reference sequence). V was cut by 5 bases and J by 1 base, with 20 bases left in between. The CDR3 is made up of 18 amino acids. The CDR3 DNA follows: TGTGCCAGCAGCCACCCCTGGGTCCGGGCCTTGAACACCGGGGAGCTGTTTTTT. It is translated as CASSHPWVRALNTGELFF.

This clonotype turned up a few times. The chain links TRBV12-3 or TRBV12-4 to TRBJ2-1, with 13 bases that match TRBD2. The ends lost 6 bases at V and 4 bases at J; junction bases unmatched: 12. The CDR3 runs 18 residues. CDR3 protein: CASSLGLAGDLGYNEQFF. The CDR3 DNA reads as TGTGCCAGCAGCCTAGGACTAGCGGGAGACCTCGGGTACAATGAGCAGTTCTTC.

This clonotype appeared many times. V gene TRBV20-1 combines with J gene TRBJ2-3, with D maybe TRBD2 (5 bases). The V end was cut by 3 bases, the J end by 0 bases, with 10 bases between. CDR1 and CDR2 (germline): DFQATT, SNEGSKA (reference sequence). The CDR3 consists of 14 residues. CDR3 in DNA: TGCAGTGCTAGGTCCCGGACTAGCACAGATACGCAGTATTTT. Protein: CSARSRTSTDTQYF.

This clonotype was seen at least ten times. The genes are TRBV5-8 and TRBJ2-3, with D possibly being TRBD1 or TRBD2 (5 bases each). The length of the CDR3 is 17 residues. The V gene's germline CDR1 is SGHTS and CDR2 YDEGEE. Trimming shortened V by 2 bases and J by 6 bases, and 22 bases separated the two germline ends. This chain's CDR3 is CASSLSAGRDGEDTQYF. Written as DNA, the CDR3 is TGTGCCAGCAGCTTATCGGCGGGTAGGGACGGAGAGGATACGCAGTATTTT.

The V call is TRBV12-3 or TRBV12-4, the J call TRBJ2-2; D is ambiguous. Trimming shortened V by 2 bases and J by 2 bases, and 6 bases separated the two germline ends. This CDR3 is 14 amino acids long. DNA of the CDR3: TGTGCCAGCAGTTTAAAGGGAAACACCGGGGAGCTGTTTTTT. This sequence encodes CASSLKGNTGELFF.

Comment on this clonotype: Sequence at one end of the junction differs from germline and may be a read error. The chain couples TRBV4-1 to TRBJ1-1; tentative D call: TRBD1 (6 bases). The CDR3 runs 14 residues. CDR1 and CDR2 from the germline V gene are MGHRA and YSYEKL. In DNA, the CDR3 is TGCGCCAGCAGCCAAGTAATAGGGGGGCCTGAACCTTTCTTT. It translates to CASSQVIGGPEPFF.

This clonotype was counted ten times or more. The chain carries TRBV7-6 and TRBJ2-3; the D gene is possibly TRBD1 (5 bases). Trimming removed 1 base at V and 1 base at J, with 9 bases between. Germline V gene sequence: CDR1 SGHVS, CDR2 FNYEAQ. The CDR3 sequence is 15 residues long. CDR3 nucleotide sequence: TGTGCCAGCAGCTTAGGTGGGGCCCGCACAGATACGCAGTATTTT. It encodes CASSLGGARTDTQYF.

This clonotype has only a few counts. CDR3 coding DNA: TGTGCCAGCAGTTACAGGGAGGATCAGCCCCAGCATTTT. Encoded protein: CASSYREDQPQHF. This chain joins TRBV6-5 and TRBJ1-5; D is ambiguous. The V end was cut by 2 bases, the J end by 5 bases, with 7 bases between. The CDR3 totals 13 residues. CDR1 MNHEY and CDR2 SVGAGI come from the germline V gene.

This chain's CDR3 is CASRPTSSGNTIYF. CDR3 nucleotides: TGCGCCAGCAGACCGACAAGCTCTGGAAACACCATATATTTT. The V gene is TRBV4-1, the J gene TRBJ1-3; D unclear. CDR3 size: 14 residues. Germline V gene data show CDR1 as MGHRA and CDR2 as YSYEKL. V was shortened by 6 bases and J by 0 bases, with 9 bases between the two germline ends.